This T cell receptor (beta chain) was captured in a study of T cells after yellow fever vaccination. Turning to the study itself: Researchers used SMART-Seq v4 Ultra Low Input to prepare fractions that had low cell numbers.

CDR1 is DFQATT, CDR2 SNEGSKA, per germline (reference sequence). The CDR3 has 21 residues. With 1 base clipped from V and 1 base from J, the junction kept 23 bases outside the gene matches. TCRdb analysed the 5' RACE reads with MiXCR anew, one entry per CDR3 protein. Seen here are about 630,000 distinct CDR3 sequences, roughly an eighth observed once, and the top ten hold 14% to 15%. This clonotype was picked up many times. The TCR was taken from a man aged 25-45 years who received the YFV17D yellow fever vaccine. The input for sequencing was PBMCs, taken on the day of the yellow fever booster vaccination. The V gene is TRBV20-1, the J gene TRBJ2-5, with 8 bases matching TRBD2. For the CDR3, the DNA is TGCAGTGCTAGAGGGGCCCCGAATAGCGGGGAGCGAGAAGACTTCCAAGAGACCCAGTACTTC. Amino acid sequence: CSARGAPNSGEREDFQETQYF.